This T cell receptor beta chain emerged from a study of cytomegalovirus exposure and HLA in healthy donors. As for the study in general: There were fewer than 500 genotyped donors. Of these, 81% fell in the genetic ancestry cluster associated with self-reported Caucasian donors. Broader study findings: As immune exposure information, only CMV serostatus was available.

Trimming cost V 5 bases and J 2 bases; bases outside gene matches: 9. The CDR3 covers 16 residues. In germline, CDR1 is SGHRS, CDR2 YFSETQ. Nominal health characterized the donors when sampled, though unrecorded immune exposures were likely. Use of 60 Vbeta and 13 Jbeta primers characterized the PCR. Profiling relied on immunoSEQ multiplex PCR, and the TCRdb table lists in-frame clones only, not all of them. The sample carries fewer than 200,000 clones, around 72% recorded once. As to this clone: Its antigen is undetermined.

Input material: PBMCs. The TCR originated in a man aged 45 to 65 in good health and CMV-seronegative. The chain uses TRBV5-1 and TRBJ2-2, with 7 bases lining up with TRBD1. The CDR3 loop reads CASSPLGGENTGELFF. CDR3 DNA sequence: TGCGCCAGCAGTCCACTAGGGGGCGAAAACACCGGGGAGCTGTTTTTT.